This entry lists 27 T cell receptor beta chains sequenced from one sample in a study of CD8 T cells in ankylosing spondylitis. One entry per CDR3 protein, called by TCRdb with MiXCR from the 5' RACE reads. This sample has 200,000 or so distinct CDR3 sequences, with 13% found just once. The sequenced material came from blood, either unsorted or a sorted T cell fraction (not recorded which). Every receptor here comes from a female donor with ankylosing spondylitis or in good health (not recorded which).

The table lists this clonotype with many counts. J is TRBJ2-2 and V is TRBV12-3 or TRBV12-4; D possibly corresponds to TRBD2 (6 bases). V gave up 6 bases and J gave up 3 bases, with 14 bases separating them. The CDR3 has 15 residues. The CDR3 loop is CASSQRVRDTGELFF. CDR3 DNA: TGTGCCAGCAGCCAGCGGGTACGGGACACCGGGGAGCTGTTTTTT.

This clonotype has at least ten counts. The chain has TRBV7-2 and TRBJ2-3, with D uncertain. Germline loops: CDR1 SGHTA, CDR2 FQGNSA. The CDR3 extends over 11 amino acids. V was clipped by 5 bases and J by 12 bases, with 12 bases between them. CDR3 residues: CASSPRSRQYF. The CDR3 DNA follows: TGTGCCAGCAGCCCAAGGTCTCGACAGTATTTT.

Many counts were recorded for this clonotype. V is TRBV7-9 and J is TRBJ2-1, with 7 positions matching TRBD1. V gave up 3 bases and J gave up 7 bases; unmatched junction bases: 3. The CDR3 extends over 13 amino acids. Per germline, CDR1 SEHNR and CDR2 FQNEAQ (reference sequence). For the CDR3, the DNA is TGTGCCAGCAGCTTTACAGGGGTGAATGAGCAGTTCTTC. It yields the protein CASSFTGVNEQFF.

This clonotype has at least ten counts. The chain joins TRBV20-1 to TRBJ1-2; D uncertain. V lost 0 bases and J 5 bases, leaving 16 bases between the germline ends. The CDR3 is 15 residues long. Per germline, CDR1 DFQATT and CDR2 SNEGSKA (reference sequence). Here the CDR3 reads CSARDIPRGEYGYTF. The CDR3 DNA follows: TGCAGTGCTAGAGATATTCCCCGAGGAGAGTATGGCTACACCTTC.

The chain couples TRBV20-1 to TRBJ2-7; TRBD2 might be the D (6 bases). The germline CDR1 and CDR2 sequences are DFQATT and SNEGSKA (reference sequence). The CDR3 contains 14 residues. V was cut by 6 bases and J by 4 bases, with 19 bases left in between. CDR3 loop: CSAPRGGPRYEQYF. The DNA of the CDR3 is TGCAGTGCCCCTAGGGGAGGTCCCAGATACGAGCAGTACTTC.

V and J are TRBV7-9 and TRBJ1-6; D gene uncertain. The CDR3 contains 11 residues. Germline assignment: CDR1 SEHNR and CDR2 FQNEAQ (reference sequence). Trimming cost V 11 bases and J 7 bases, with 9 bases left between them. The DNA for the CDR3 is TGTGCCCCTTCACGGAATTCACCCCTCCACTTT. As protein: CAPSRNSPLHF.

The CDR3 loop reads CASSDSTGPYNEQFF. The CDR3 nucleotides are TGTGCCAGCAGTGACTCGACAGGCCCCTACAATGAGCAGTTCTTC. The chain uses TRBV6-4 and TRBJ2-1; D might be TRBD1 (6 bases). This CDR3 has 15 residues. V shed 0 bases and J shed 2 bases, with 8 bases lying between them. The germline CDR1 and CDR2 sequences are MRHNA and SNTAGT.

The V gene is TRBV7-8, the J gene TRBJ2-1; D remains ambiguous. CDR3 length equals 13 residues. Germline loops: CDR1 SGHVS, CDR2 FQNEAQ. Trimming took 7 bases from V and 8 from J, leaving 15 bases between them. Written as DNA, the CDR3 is TGTGCCAGCACCCTCTACGGAAGCGATGAGCAGTTCTTC. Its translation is CASTLYGSDEQFF. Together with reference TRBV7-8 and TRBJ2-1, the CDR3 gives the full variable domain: GAGVSQSPRYKVAKRGQDVALRCDPISGHVSLFWYQQALGQGPEFLTYFQNEAQLDKSGLPSDRFFAERPEGSVSTLKIQRTQQEDSAVYLCASTLYGSDEQFFGPGTRLTVL.

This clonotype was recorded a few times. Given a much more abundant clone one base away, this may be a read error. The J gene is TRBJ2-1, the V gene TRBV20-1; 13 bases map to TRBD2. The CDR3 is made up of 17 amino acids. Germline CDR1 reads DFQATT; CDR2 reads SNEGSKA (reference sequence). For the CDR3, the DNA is TGCTGTGCTAACCCATCTTTCGGGACTAGCGGGACAGTTGAGCAGTTCTTC. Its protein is CCANPSFGTSGTVEQFF.

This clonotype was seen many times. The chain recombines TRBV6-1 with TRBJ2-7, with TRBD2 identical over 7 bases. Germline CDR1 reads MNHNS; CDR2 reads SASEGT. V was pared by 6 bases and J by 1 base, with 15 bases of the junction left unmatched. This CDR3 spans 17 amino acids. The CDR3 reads CASSLKAPSGYSYEQYF. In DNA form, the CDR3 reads TGTGCCAGCAGCCTTAAAGCCCCTAGCGGCTATTCCTACGAGCAGTACTTC.

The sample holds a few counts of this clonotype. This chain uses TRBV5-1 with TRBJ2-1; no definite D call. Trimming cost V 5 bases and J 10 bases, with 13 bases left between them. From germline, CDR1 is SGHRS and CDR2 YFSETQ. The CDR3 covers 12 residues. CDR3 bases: TGCGCCAGCAGTTCCGACCGGGTAGAGCAGTTCTTC. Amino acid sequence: CASSSDRVEQFF.

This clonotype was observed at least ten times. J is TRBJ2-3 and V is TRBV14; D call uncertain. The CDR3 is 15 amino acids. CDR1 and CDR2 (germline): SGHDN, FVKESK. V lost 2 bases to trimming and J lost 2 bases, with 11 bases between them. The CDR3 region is CASSQHPYPTDTQYF. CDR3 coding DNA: TGTGCCAGCAGCCAACACCCCTACCCCACAGATACGCAGTATTTT.

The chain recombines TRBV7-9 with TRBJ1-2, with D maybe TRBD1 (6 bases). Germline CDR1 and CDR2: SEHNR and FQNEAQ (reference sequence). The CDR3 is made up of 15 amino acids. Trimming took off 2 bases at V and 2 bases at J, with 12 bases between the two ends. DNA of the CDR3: TGTGCCAGCAGCTTAAATACAGGGACGAACTATGGCTACACCTTC. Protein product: CASSLNTGTNYGYTF.

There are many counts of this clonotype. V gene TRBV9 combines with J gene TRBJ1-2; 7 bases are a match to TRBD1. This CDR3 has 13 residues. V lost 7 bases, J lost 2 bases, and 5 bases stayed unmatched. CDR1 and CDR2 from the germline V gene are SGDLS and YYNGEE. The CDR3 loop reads CASRDSENYGYTF. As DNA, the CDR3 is TGTGCCAGCCGGGACAGCGAGAACTATGGCTACACCTTC.

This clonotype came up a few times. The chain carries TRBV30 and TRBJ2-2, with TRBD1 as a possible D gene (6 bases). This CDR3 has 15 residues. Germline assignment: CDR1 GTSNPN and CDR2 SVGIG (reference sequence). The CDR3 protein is CAQPDSRSNTGELFF. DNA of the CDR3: TGTGCTCAACCGGACAGCCGTTCGAACACCGGGGAGCTGTTTTTT.

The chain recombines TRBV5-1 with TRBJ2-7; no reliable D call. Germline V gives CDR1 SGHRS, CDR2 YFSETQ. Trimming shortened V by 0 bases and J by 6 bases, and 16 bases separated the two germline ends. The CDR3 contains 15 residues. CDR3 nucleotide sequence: TGCGCCAGCAGCTTGGCCAGGATGCGTCGGTCCGAGCAGTACTTC. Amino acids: CASSLARMRRSEQYF. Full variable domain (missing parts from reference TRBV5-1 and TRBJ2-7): KAGVTQTPRYLIKTRGQQVTLSCSPISGHRSVSWYQQTPGQGLQFLFEYFSETQRNKGNFPGRFSGRQFSNSRSEMNVSTLELGDSALYLCASSLARMRRSEQYFGPGTRLTVT.

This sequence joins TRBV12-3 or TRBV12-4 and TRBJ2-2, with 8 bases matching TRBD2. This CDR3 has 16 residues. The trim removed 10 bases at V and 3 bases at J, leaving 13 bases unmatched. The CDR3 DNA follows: TGTGCCACCTTCCAAAGGCTAGCGGGCTACACCGGGGAGCTGTTTTTT. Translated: CATFQRLAGYTGELFF.

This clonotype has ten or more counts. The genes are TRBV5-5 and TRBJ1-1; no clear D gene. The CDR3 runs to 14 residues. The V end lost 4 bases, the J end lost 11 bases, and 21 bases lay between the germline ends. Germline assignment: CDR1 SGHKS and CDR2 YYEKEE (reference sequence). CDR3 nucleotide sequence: TGTGCCAGCAGCCTCGGAGGGCAATCAGGTGCGGCTTTCTTT. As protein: CASSLGGQSGAAFF.

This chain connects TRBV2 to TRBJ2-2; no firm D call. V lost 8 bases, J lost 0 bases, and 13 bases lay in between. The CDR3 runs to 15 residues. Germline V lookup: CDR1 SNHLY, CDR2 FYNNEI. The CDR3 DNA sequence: TGTGCCAGCCATCCAACCCTCGCGAACACCGGGGAGCTGTTTTTT. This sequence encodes CASHPTLANTGELFF.

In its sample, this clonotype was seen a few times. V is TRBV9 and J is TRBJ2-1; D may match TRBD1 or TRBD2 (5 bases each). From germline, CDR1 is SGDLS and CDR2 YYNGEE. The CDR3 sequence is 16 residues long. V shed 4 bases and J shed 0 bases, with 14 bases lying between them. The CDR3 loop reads CASSPSRVSSYNEQFF. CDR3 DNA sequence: TGTGCCAGCAGCCCTAGCAGGGTCAGCTCCTACAATGAGCAGTTCTTC.

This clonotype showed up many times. The CDR3 sequence: CASSLRDRDEQYF. CDR3 nucleotide sequence: TGTGCCAGCAGCTTACGCGACAGGGACGAGCAGTACTTC. The genes are TRBV7-6 and TRBJ2-7; 7 nucleotides align to TRBD1. CDR3 length equals 13 residues. Germline CDR1 reads SGHVS; CDR2 reads FNYEAQ. With 2 bases clipped from V and 5 bases from J, the junction kept 3 bases outside the gene matches.

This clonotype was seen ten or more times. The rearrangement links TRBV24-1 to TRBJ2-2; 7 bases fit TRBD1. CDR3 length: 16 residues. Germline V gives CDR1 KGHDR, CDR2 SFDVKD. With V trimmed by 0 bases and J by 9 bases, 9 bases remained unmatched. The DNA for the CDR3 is TGTGCCACCAGTGATTTGAGGGGGCCACAGGGGCGGGAGCTGTTTTTT. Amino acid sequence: CATSDLRGPQGRELFF.

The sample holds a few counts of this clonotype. The CDR3, as DNA: TGTGCCAAGACGGACAGGGCTTCCTACAATGAGCAGTTCTTC. Translating it yields CAKTDRASYNEQFF. The rearrangement uses TRBV19 and TRBJ2-1; TRBD1 agrees at 8 bases. Germline-derived CDR1 and CDR2 are LNHDA and SQIVND (reference sequence). This CDR3 is built from 14 residues. V trimming: 10 bases; J trimming: 1 base; junction bases outside the gene matches: 6.

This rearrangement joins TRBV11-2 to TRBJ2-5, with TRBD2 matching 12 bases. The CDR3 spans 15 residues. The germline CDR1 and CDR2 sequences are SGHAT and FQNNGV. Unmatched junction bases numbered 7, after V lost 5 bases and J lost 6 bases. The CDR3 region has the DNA TGTGCCAGCAGCCCAAGACTAGCGGGAGCAAAGACCCAGTACTTC. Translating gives CASSPRLAGAKTQYF. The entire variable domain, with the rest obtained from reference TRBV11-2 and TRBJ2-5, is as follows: EAGVAQSPRYKIIEKRQSVAFWCNPISGHATLYWYQQILGQGPKLLIQFQNNGVVDDSQLPKDRFSAERLKGVDSTLKIQPAKLEDSAVYLCASSPRLAGAKTQYFGPGTRLLVL.

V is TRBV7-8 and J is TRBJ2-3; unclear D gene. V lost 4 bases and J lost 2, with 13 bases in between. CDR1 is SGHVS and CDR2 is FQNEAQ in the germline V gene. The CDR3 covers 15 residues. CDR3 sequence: CASSSDGYSTDTQYF. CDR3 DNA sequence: TGTGCCAGCAGCTCGGACGGCTACTCCACAGATACGCAGTATTTT. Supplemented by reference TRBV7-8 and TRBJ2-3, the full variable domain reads GAGVSQSPRYKVAKRGQDVALRCDPISGHVSLFWYQQALGQGPEFLTYFQNEAQLDKSGLPSDRFFAERPEGSVSTLKIQRTQQEDSAVYLCASSSDGYSTDTQYFGPGTRLTVL.

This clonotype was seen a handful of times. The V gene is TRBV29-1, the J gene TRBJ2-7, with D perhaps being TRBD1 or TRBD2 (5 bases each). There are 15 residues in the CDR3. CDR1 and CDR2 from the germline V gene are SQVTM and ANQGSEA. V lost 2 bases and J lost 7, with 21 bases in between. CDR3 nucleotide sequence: TGCAGCGTTGAAACTTCGGGTTGGGGCCCGGGAGAGCAGTACTTC. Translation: CSVETSGWGPGEQYF.

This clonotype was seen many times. The CDR3, as DNA: TGTGCCAGCACCAAAGCGACAGTGACAGGCGGCTACACCTTC. This translates into CASTKATVTGGYTF. The chain recombines TRBV28 with TRBJ1-2; the D gene is possibly TRBD1 (6 bases). V was pared by 7 bases and J by 8 bases, with 20 bases between. The CDR3 loop spans 14 amino acids. CDR1 is MDHEN and CDR2 is SYDVKM in the germline V gene.